The clone carrying this T cell receptor beta chain was recorded a few times. Antigen: not known. It was with 60 Vbeta and 13 Jbeta primers that the PCR ran. Original processing notes: Later, an analysis found about 80 million unique TCR beta chains, and 10 million to 11 million of these were shared. The table came from immunoSEQ multiplex PCR; TCRdb's copy has only in-frame clones and leaves some out. D and trimming come from the DNA, and the V and J calls and clone size come from that table. The sample records 130,000 to 150,000 clones, roughly a tenth being singletons. This sample is part of a study of cytomegalovirus exposure and HLA in healthy donors. Study information: Earlier work reported 100 million to 130 million unique TCR beta sequences from 150 million to 200 million T cells. Study-wide findings and caveats: Per a later analysis, 15,000 to 20,000 TCR beta sequences showed association with HLA alleles at 0.05 false discovery rate. The records held CMV serostatus as the only immune exposure information.

The CDR3 totals 17 residues. The germline gives CDR1 ENHRY, CDR2 SYGVKD. The junction had 8 bases not matched to a gene; V was cut back by 2 bases and J by 0 bases. Sequences were obtained from PBMCs. This TCR derives from a male donor in good health and CMV-seronegative. V is TRBV10-3 and J is TRBJ2-5; 8 bases are a match to TRBD2. DNA for the CDR3: TGTGCCATCAGTGAGCCAACTTTCGGGGGGGACCAAGAGACCCAGTACTTC. This codes for CAISEPTFGGDQETQYF.